The 24 T cell receptor beta chains presented below share a single source sample, sequenced in a study of T cells in women clearing cervical HPV infection. The data were produced by immunoSEQ multiplex PCR, yet TCRdb's version contains in-frame clones alone and is incomplete. This table lists approximately 41,000 clones. Sequencing was carried out using blood buffy coat. The source is a woman between 18 and 70 years old with a cervical HPV16 infection that either progressed to CIN3+ or cleared (not recorded which).

As to this clone: Read data end 3 residues before the CDR3 end; the end is taken from the germline J gene. V and J are TRBV29-1 and TRBJ2-5; D is unclear. From germline, CDR1 is SQVTM and CDR2 ANQGSEA. This CDR3 has 12 amino acids. Trimming removed 8 bases at V and 2 bases at J, with 12 bases between. CDR3 bases read: TGCAGCTTTCTTGACGGGCAAGAGACC. It is translated as CSFLDGQET. The whole CDR3 reads CSFLDGQETQYF.

About this clone itself: The CDR3 goes on 3 residues after the read ends, and that part is filled in from the germline J gene. The chain is built from TRBV6-4 and TRBJ2-5, with D maybe TRBD2 (6 bases). Germline CDR1 is MRHNA and CDR2 is SNTAGT. V was clipped by 8 bases and J by 7 bases, with 14 bases between them. The CDR3 sequence is 12 residues long. Here the CDR3 reads CASGGPRGTQYF. The covered CDR3 bases are TGTGCCAGCGGAGGGCCCCGAGGGACC.

Concerning this clone: The CDR3 end lies 3 residues beyond the end of the read and is filled in from the germline J gene. The chain employs TRBV4-2 and TRBJ2-3; 9 positions match TRBD2. CDR3 length: 17 residues. Germline CDR1 is LGHNA and CDR2 is YNFKEQ. The V segment lost 0 bases and the J segment 0 bases; nucleotides outside the gene matches: 4. The DNA read from the CDR3 is TGTGCCAGCAGCCAAGATTTTAGCGGGGGAAGCACAGATACG. It encodes CASSQDFSGGSTDT. The whole CDR3 protein reads CASSQDFSGGSTDTQYF.

To note about this clone: The CDR3 extends 3 residues past the end of the read, so its final part is completed from the germline J gene. The chain joins TRBV7-6 to TRBJ2-1; 15 nucleotides line up with TRBD2. Per the germline V gene, CDR1 is SGHVS and CDR2 is FNYEAQ. The CDR3 consists of 17 residues. Germline trimming cut 5 bases from V and 7 bases from J; bases unmatched to any gene: 9. The CDR3 is CASSPGTSGGSWNEQFF. The CDR3 DNA, read in part, is TGTGCCAGCAGCCCCGGGACTAGCGGGGGGTCATGGAATGAG.

In the case of this clone: Sequencing ends 3 residues short of the CDR3 end; the germline J gene provides the rest. This chain links TRBV5-1 with TRBJ2-7, with 9 bases matching TRBD2. J gave up 5 bases and V 4 bases, and 16 bases lay outside the gene matches. This CDR3 has 17 amino acids. Germline V lookup: CDR1 SGHRS, CDR2 YFSETQ. CDR3 sequence: CASSAGDSGSVSHEQYF. CDR3 DNA, as far as it was read: TGCGCCAGCAGCGCGGGTGATAGCGGGAGTGTTAGCCACGAG.

On this clone: The read terminates 3 residues ahead of where the CDR3 ends, so the germline J gene completes it. J is TRBJ2-7 and V is TRBV25-1; possibly TRBD2 for D (5 bases). Germline loops: CDR1 MGHDK, CDR2 SYGVNS. Trimming shortened V by 1 base and J by 2 bases, and 15 bases separated the two germline ends. The CDR3 is made up of 16 amino acids. The covered CDR3 bases are TGTGCCAGCAGTGAATGGACTGCGGCGGCAACCTACGAG. It is translated as CASSEWTAAATYE. The entire CDR3 protein reads CASSEWTAAATYEQYF.

On this clone itself: The CDR3 extends 3 residues past the end of the read, so its final part is completed from the germline J gene. This rearrangement joins TRBV4-1 to TRBJ2-5, with D maybe TRBD1 (7 bases). The V end lost 4 bases, the J end lost 2 bases, and 17 bases lay between the germline ends. Germline V gene data show CDR1 as MGHRA and CDR2 as YSYEKL. The CDR3 loop spans 16 amino acids. The sequenced part of the CDR3 DNA is TGCGCCAGCAGCCCTTTCCAGGGGGGAGTACAAGAGACC. Protein sequence: CASSPFQGGVQET. Given in full, the CDR3 is CASSPFQGGVQETQYF.

Concerning this clone: The read comes to an end 3 residues before the CDR3 does, leaving the germline J gene to fill in the end. V usage is TRBV7-3 and J usage is TRBJ2-1; 9 bases map to TRBD2. CDR3 length: 16 amino acids. Germline CDR1 SGHTA, CDR2 FQGTGA. Trimming cost V 4 bases and J 7 bases; bases outside gene matches: 11. The CDR3 loop reads CASSSSPSGMNNEQFF. CDR3 DNA (partial): TGTGCCAGCAGCTCCTCCCCTAGCGGGATGAATAATGAG. Combining the CDR3 with reference TRBV7-3 and TRBJ2-1 gives the whole variable domain GAGVSQTPSNKVTEKGKYVELRCDPISGHTALYWYRQSLGQGPEFLIYFQGTGAADDSGLPNDRFFAVRPEGSVSTLKIQRTERGDSAVYLCASSSSPSGMNNEQFFGPGTRLTVL.

The part of the CDR3 DNA that was read is TGTGCCAGTAGTTTTGGACTAATAGCTAGGAGCTCCTACAATGAG. Its protein is CASSFGLIARSSYNE. The whole CDR3 sequence is CASSFGLIARSSYNEQFF. The V and J genes are TRBV19 and TRBJ2-1; TRBD2 is a possible D gene (6 bases). The DNA ends 3 residues before the CDR3 does, and the rest of the CDR3 is filled in from the germline J gene. Trimming left V 5 bases short and J 0 bases short, with 20 bases between. This CDR3 is 18 amino acids long. CDR1 and CDR2 (germline): LNHDA, SQIVND (reference sequence).

As to this clone: The read is 3 residues too short to cover the CDR3 end, so that end is filled in from the germline J gene. This sequence joins TRBV20-1 and TRBJ2-7, with TRBD2 as a possible D gene (5 bases). The CDR3 runs to 13 residues. Germline lookup yields CDR1 DFQATT and CDR2 SNEGSKA (reference sequence). V was cut by 1 base and J by 4 bases, with 11 bases left in between. The CDR3 loop is CSARVSSRYEQYF. The DNA read from the CDR3 is TGCAGTGCTAGAGTGTCTAGCAGATACGAG.

A note on this clone: Read sequence stops 3 residues before the CDR3 end, and the germline J gene provides the missing end. This chain connects TRBV6-2 or TRBV6-3 to TRBJ2-1, with 7 bases fitting TRBD1. With 0 bases clipped from V and 8 bases from J, the junction kept 7 bases outside the gene matches. Germline CDR1 is MNHEY and CDR2 is SVGEGT. The CDR3 runs to 15 residues. The CDR3: CASSYSKGQTHEQFF. The sequenced part of the CDR3 DNA is TGTGCCAGCAGTTACTCGAAGGGACAGACCCATGAG.

Details on this clone: Read coverage stops 3 residues before the CDR3 terminus; the germline J gene supplies the remainder. The chain couples TRBV28 to TRBJ1-2, with TRBD1 matching 9 bases. Looked up from germline, CDR1 is MDHEN and CDR2 is SYDVKM. The ends lost 6 bases at V and 2 bases at J; junction bases unmatched: 4. There are 14 residues in the CDR3. The CDR3: CASRSDRGNYGYTF. CDR3 DNA (partial): TGTGCCAGCAGATCCGACAGGGGGAACTATGGC.

The CDR3 loop is CSAGKDRNSGANVLTF. Incomplete CDR3 DNA: TGCAGCGCAGGGAAGGACAGGAACTCTGGGGCCAACGTC. V gene TRBV29-1 combines with J gene TRBJ2-6, with TRBD1 identical over 7 bases. The CDR3 end is not reached by the read, which stops 3 residues before it; the germline J gene fills it in. The junction had 9 bases not matched to a gene; V was cut back by 7 bases and J by 0 bases. Germline loops: CDR1 SQVTM, CDR2 ANQGSEA. This CDR3 region has 16 residues.

As regards this clone: The read ends 3 residues early relative to the CDR3; the germline J gene fills the gap. The chain couples TRBV5-4 to TRBJ1-1; the D gene is possibly TRBD1 (6 bases). V was cut by 0 bases and J by 0 bases, with 12 bases left in between. Germline lookup yields CDR1 SGHNT and CDR2 YYREEE (reference sequence). The CDR3 has 16 amino acids. The CDR3 bases that were read are TGTGCCAGCAGCTTGGCGGGGGGGGCGGTGAACACTGAA. Translated: CASSLAGGAVNTE. The full CDR3 reads CASSLAGGAVNTEAFF.

As concerns this clone: The read terminates 3 residues before the CDR3 end, so the remaining end is supplied by the germline J gene. V is TRBV14 and J is TRBJ2-2; 7 bases agree with TRBD2. Germline assignment: CDR1 SGHDN and CDR2 FVKESK. J gave up 1 base and V 3 bases, and 11 bases lay outside the gene matches. This CDR3 has 18 amino acids. The part of the CDR3 DNA that was read is TGTGCCAGCAGCCAGGCTGGGGGTCTAGCGGAGAACACCGGGGAG. The encoded protein is CASSQAGGLAENTGE. The CDR3 in its entirety is CASSQAGGLAENTGELFF. Complete variable domain (other parts from reference TRBV14 and TRBJ2-2): EAGVTQFPSHSVIEKGQTVTLRCDPISGHDNLYWYRRVMGKEIKFLLHFVKESKQDESGMPNNRFLAERTGGTYSTLKVQPAELEDSGVYFCASSQAGGLAENTGELFFGEGSRLTVL.

Of note for this clone: The CDR3 is cut off 3 residues early in the read; its end comes from the germline J gene. The chain joins TRBV4-1 to TRBJ2-7; 8 positions agree with TRBD1. V dropped 1 base and J dropped 6; count of bases not matched to a gene: 14. The CDR3 length is 17 residues. The germline CDR1 and CDR2 sequences are MGHRA and YSYEKL. The CDR3 bases that were read are TGCGCCAGCAGCCAAGTGGCTATTAGACAGGGGAAGTCCGAG. The encoded protein is CASSQVAIRQGKSE. The CDR3 in its entirety is CASSQVAIRQGKSEQYF.

In the case of this clone: The CDR3 extends 3 residues past the end of the read, so its final part is completed from the germline J gene. The J gene is TRBJ1-6, the V gene TRBV9; D call uncertain. Trimming shortened V by 0 bases and J by 9 bases, and 13 bases separated the two germline ends. This CDR3 has 15 amino acids. CDR1 is SGDLS, CDR2 YYNGEE, per germline. CDR3: CASSVDGGLGSPLHF. The DNA read from the CDR3 is TGTGCCAGCAGCGTAGACGGAGGGTTGGGTTCACCC. Full variable domain (rest looked up from reference TRBV9 and TRBJ1-6): DSGVTQTPKHLITATGQRVTLRCSPRSGDLSVYWYQQSLDQGLQFLIQYYNGEERAKGNILERFSAQQFPDLHSELNLSSLELGDSALYFCASSVDGGLGSPLHFGNGTRLTVT.

About this clone itself: The read falls 3 residues short of the CDR3 end, and the missing part is taken from the germline J gene. This rearrangement joins TRBV19 to TRBJ1-1; D unresolved. CDR1 and CDR2 from the germline V gene are LNHDA and SQIVND (reference sequence). The CDR3 is 13 residues long. CDR3 region: CASTPSPEGQAFF. The sequenced CDR3 bases are TGTGCCAGTACCCCCTCTCCGGAGGGCCAA.

A note on this clone: The CDR3 goes on 3 residues after the read ends, and that part is filled in from the germline J gene. The chain carries TRBV19 and TRBJ2-5; no definite D call. This CDR3 has 13 amino acids. Germline-derived CDR1 and CDR2 are LNHDA and SQIVND (reference sequence). Between the trimmed V and J ends, which lost 1 base and 5 bases, there was a span of 8 bases. Partial CDR3 DNA: TGTGCCAGTAGTATAGCCAGTCTCGAGACC. Its translation is CASSIASLET. The full CDR3 sequence reads CASSIASLETQYF.

The CDR3 sequence: CASSLSRDIWTEAFF. The part of the CDR3 DNA that was read is TGTGCCAGCAGCTTGTCTAGGGACATTTGGACTGAA. V usage is TRBV7-8 and J usage is TRBJ1-1; weak D call: TRBD1 (6 bases). The read finishes 3 residues shy of the CDR3 end, and the germline J gene is used to complete it. The V and J ends lost 3 bases and 5 bases respectively, with 16 bases between them. The CDR3 totals 15 residues. Germline V CDR1 and CDR2: SGHVS, FQNEAQ.

On this clone itself: The observed sequence ends 3 residues before the CDR3 terminus, with the missing tail filled in from the germline J gene. J is TRBJ1-2 and V is TRBV6-1; 8 bases agree with TRBD1. This CDR3 is built from 16 residues. Germline values: CDR1 MNHNS, CDR2 SASEGT. V lost 3 bases, J lost 0 bases, and 6 bases stayed unmatched. The CDR3 loop is CASSDSWTGTNYGYTF. The DNA read from the CDR3 is TGTGCCAGCAGTGATAGCTGGACAGGGACTAACTATGGC.

A remark on this clone: The read terminates 3 residues before the CDR3 end, so the remaining end is supplied by the germline J gene. The rearrangement links TRBV19 to TRBJ1-3; TRBD1 matches 7 bases. This CDR3 comprises 15 residues. Germline V CDR1 and CDR2: LNHDA, SQIVND (reference sequence). Trimming at V came to 4 bases and at J to 2 bases, leaving 5 bases not matched to a gene. Incomplete CDR3 DNA: TGTGCCAGTAGTACCGGACAGGCGGCTGGAAACACC. This sequence encodes CASSTGQAAGNT. The complete CDR3 protein is CASSTGQAAGNTIYF.

Comments on this clone: Sequencing ends 3 residues short of the CDR3 end; the germline J gene provides the rest. V is TRBV7-3 and J is TRBJ2-5, with TRBD1 matching over 7 bases. The germline gives CDR1 SGHTA, CDR2 FQGTGA. Trimming took 7 bases from V and 1 from J; bases not matched to a gene: 9. The CDR3 is made up of 15 amino acids. The sequenced part of the CDR3 DNA is TGTGCCAGCAACACTTCAGACAGGGCCCAAGAGACC. Protein product: CASNTSDRAQET. The full CDR3 reads CASNTSDRAQETQYF.

Remarks on this clone: Read data end 3 residues before the CDR3 end; the end is taken from the germline J gene. This chain uses TRBV5-1 with TRBJ1-1, with TRBD1 as a possible D gene (5 bases). V dropped 0 bases and J dropped 4 bases, with 7 bases sitting between them. CDR1 and CDR2 from the germline V gene are SGHRS and YFSETQ. The CDR3 loop spans 13 amino acids. The CDR3 bases that were read are TGCGCCAGCAGCTTGGGACAGAGCACTGAA. The encoded protein is CASSLGQSTE. The whole CDR3 sequence is CASSLGQSTEAFF.